These T cell receptor beta chains were read from a single sample in a study of OX40 agonist ivuxolimab in advanced cancers. Repertoires were generated with immunoSEQ multiplex PCR, while TCRdb's copy carries only in-frame clones and drops some. The table lists some 86,000 clones, 70% to 90% of them singletons. The material was CD4+ or CD8+ T cells sorted from blood, obtained in a trial of the OX40 agonist ivuxolimab. The receptors derive from an adult with an advanced solid tumor such as melanoma, head and neck, liver or kidney cancer. Both conserved end residues are part of each CDR3.

j_call: TRBJ2-3; v_call: TRBV7-7; cdr3_aa: CASSLGLGGDTQYF
j_call: TRBJ2-2; v_call: TRBV28; cdr3_aa: CASSRLAGVVPLGGELFF
j_call: TRBJ1-2; v_call: TRBV14; cdr3_aa: CASSQERPGPSRVSGYTF
j_call: TRBJ2-7; v_call: TRBV7-2; cdr3_aa: CASSLARGRAEQYF
j_call: TRBJ2-7; v_call: TRBV7-6; cdr3_aa: CASSLLRGEGEQYF
j_call: TRBJ2-3; v_call: TRBV4-3; cdr3_aa: CASSQNSGGNTQYF
j_call: TRBJ1-5; v_call: TRBV2; cdr3_aa: CASSEGFGDRANQPQHF
j_call: TRBJ1-5; v_call: TRBV7-2; cdr3_aa: CASSRSNQPQHF
j_call: TRBJ1-1; v_call: TRBV19; cdr3_aa: CASTLNHRDGTEAFF
j_call: TRBJ1-2; v_call: TRBV9; cdr3_aa: CASSEDGLKGYTF
j_call: TRBJ2-3; v_call: TRBV29-1; cdr3_aa: CSLRDRGLSDTQYF